These 32 T cell receptor beta chains share one sample of origin, sequenced in a study of T cells in Graves' hyperthyroidism and ophthalmopathy. TCR beta CDR3 regions were amplified from RNA transcripts. In the first-round RT-PCR of the TCR CDR3, the HTBI primer set was used. TCRdb reanalysed the multiplex PCR reads using MiXCR and keeps one entry per CDR3 protein. The sample contains about 180,000 distinct CDR3 sequences, 15% to 20% of which appear only once. The sample consisted of blood. These receptors originate from a woman between 50 and 59 years old with Graves' hyperthyroidism.

This sequence joins TRBV20-1 and TRBJ2-7; possibly TRBD1 for D (5 bases). The CDR3 sequence is 12 residues long. Germline CDR1 DFQATT, CDR2 SNEGSKA (reference sequence). Trimming shortened V by 6 bases and J by 5 bases, and 14 bases separated the two germline ends. CDR3: CSASRNRHEQYF. The CDR3 coding sequence is TGCAGTGCGTCCCGAAACAGGCACGAGCAGTACTTC.

The sample holds many counts of this clonotype. This chain uses TRBV27 with TRBJ2-3; 7 bases fit TRBD1. There are 16 residues in the CDR3. Germline V CDR1 and CDR2: MNHEY, SMNVEV (reference sequence). Losses at the gene ends were 2 bases for V and 4 bases for J; bases not matched to a gene: 9. The CDR3 DNA follows: TGTGCCAGCAGTTTAACCCCAGGGGGAAGGGCAGATACGCAGTATTTT. This encodes CASSLTPGGRADTQYF.

This clonotype occurred many times. The chain carries TRBV6-1 and TRBJ1-5; D call uncertain. Germline V CDR1 and CDR2: MNHNS, SASEGT. The CDR3 totals 15 residues. Trimming removed 5 bases from V and 0 bases from J, with 11 bases in between. The CDR3 here is CASSYGRYSNQPQHF. CDR3 bases: TGTGCCAGCAGTTACGGGAGGTATAGCAATCAGCCCCAGCATTTT.

This clonotype was counted many times. This chain links TRBV25-1 with TRBJ1-1, with D uncertain. The CDR3 runs 13 residues. From germline, CDR1 is MGHDK and CDR2 SYGVNS. V shed 6 bases and J shed 3 bases, with 11 bases lying between them. CDR3 nucleotide sequence: TGTGCCAGCAGCTTTGGAGAGGACACTGAAGCTTTCTTT. Protein: CASSFGEDTEAFF. Combining the CDR3 with reference TRBV25-1 and TRBJ1-1 gives the whole variable domain EADIYQTPRYLVIGTGKKITLECSQTMGHDKMYWYQQDPGMELHLIHYSYGVNSTEKGDLSSESTVSRIRTEHFPLTLESARPSHTSQYLCASSFGEDTEAFFGQGTRLTVV.

At least ten counts were recorded for this clonotype. This chain connects TRBV7-2 to TRBJ2-3, with 12 bases that match TRBD2. CDR1 and CDR2 (germline): SGHTA, FQGNSA. The CDR3 covers 16 residues. Unmatched junction bases numbered 3, after V lost 1 base and J lost 4 bases. CDR3 sequence: CASSLGASGGADTQYF. CDR3 in DNA: TGTGCCAGCAGCTTAGGGGCTAGCGGGGGGGCAGATACGCAGTATTTT.

Many counts were recorded for this clonotype. V is TRBV5-1 and J is TRBJ2-3; D is possibly TRBD1 (6 bases). CDR1 is SGHRS and CDR2 is YFSETQ in the germline V gene. V shed 3 bases and J shed 0 bases, with 14 bases lying between them. This CDR3 is built from 16 residues. The CDR3 is CASSYKGGASTDTQYF. The CDR3 nucleotides read TGCGCCAGCAGCTACAAAGGGGGTGCTAGCACAGATACGCAGTATTTT.

This sequence joins TRBV6-2 or TRBV6-3 and TRBJ2-7; D remains unclear. V was cut by 6 bases and J by 5 bases, with 17 bases left in between. The length of the CDR3 is 14 residues. From germline, CDR1 is MNHEY and CDR2 SVGEGT. The CDR3 loop is CASSGPFDLDEQYF. The CDR3 DNA reads as TGTGCCAGCAGCGGACCCTTTGATCTCGACGAGCAGTACTTC.

As regards this clonotype: This could be a read error, since a much larger clone is one nucleotide away. The chain joins TRBV27 to TRBJ2-1, with D perhaps matching TRBD2 (6 bases). With 4 bases removed from V and 9 bases from J, the gap between germline ends came to 16 bases. This CDR3 is 14 amino acids long. The germline V gene has CDR1 MNHEY and CDR2 SMNVEV (reference sequence). The CDR3 sequence is CASSSETSMGEQFF. The CDR3 DNA reads TGTGCCAGCAGTTCTGAGACTAGTATGGGTGAGCAGTTCTTC.

This clonotype has ten or more counts. The V call is TRBV28, the J call TRBJ1-4, with TRBD1 as a possible D gene (5 bases). This CDR3 region has 16 residues. Looked up from germline, CDR1 is MDHEN and CDR2 is SYDVKM. V was trimmed by 7 bases and J by 1 base, leaving 16 bases between them. CDR3 sequence (DNA): TGTGCCAGCACCATGGGGGGGTATGAAACTAATGAAAAACTGTTTTTT. Its protein product is CASTMGGYETNEKLFF.

This clonotype was observed many times. A much bigger clone sits one base away, suggesting this may be a read error. For the CDR3, the DNA is TGTGCCAGCAGTTACCTCACAGATACGCAGTATTTT. It translates to CASSYLTDTQYF. The rearrangement links TRBV6-5 to TRBJ2-3; D unclear. The CDR3 runs to 12 residues. Trimming cost V 2 bases and J 2 bases, with 2 bases left between them. CDR1 and CDR2 (germline): MNHEY, SVGAGI.

Many counts were recorded for this clonotype. The chain recombines TRBV6-2 or TRBV6-3 with TRBJ1-5; 10 positions match TRBD1. Looked up from germline, CDR1 is MNHEY and CDR2 is SVGEGT. CDR3 length: 17 amino acids. The V segment lost 4 bases and the J segment 5 bases; nucleotides outside the gene matches: 11. CDR3 amino acids: CASSSGQGKGWYQPQHF. The CDR3 DNA reads as TGTGCCAGCAGTTCGGGACAGGGGAAGGGCTGGTATCAGCCCCAGCATTTT.

This clonotype has ten or more counts. J is TRBJ1-2 and V is TRBV11-2; TRBD1 might be the D (5 bases). Germline V gene sequence: CDR1 SGHAT, CDR2 FQNNGV. The CDR3 has 17 amino acids. Trimming stripped 0 bases from V and 5 bases from J, with 19 bases between. The CDR3 coding sequence is TGTGCCAGCAGCTTAGATCGGCGAGCCGGGGGGGGGTATGGCTACACCTTC. Translation gives CASSLDRRAGGGYGYTF. Full variable domain (rest looked up from reference TRBV11-2 and TRBJ1-2): EAGVAQSPRYKIIEKRQSVAFWCNPISGHATLYWYQQILGQGPKLLIQFQNNGVVDDSQLPKDRFSAERLKGVDSTLKIQPAKLEDSAVYLCASSLDRRAGGGYGYTFGSGTRLTVV.

This chain links TRBV29-1 with TRBJ1-1, with unresolved D. From germline, CDR1 is SQVTM and CDR2 ANQGSEA. V dropped 0 bases and J dropped 3 bases, with 11 bases sitting between them. The length of the CDR3 is 14 residues. CDR3: CSVEDVGLYTEAFF. CDR3 coding DNA: TGCAGCGTTGAAGATGTAGGGTTGTACACTGAAGCTTTCTTT.

This clonotype was observed a few times. The chain carries TRBV4-3 and TRBJ2-5, with D possibly TRBD2 on 6 matching bases. The CDR3 is made up of 15 amino acids. Per the germline V gene, CDR1 is LGHNA and CDR2 is YSLEER. Trimming took 4 bases from V and 4 from J, leaving 16 bases between them. This CDR3 reads CASSLAGGTRETQYF. The CDR3 DNA reads as TGCGCCAGCAGCCTTGCCGGGGGAACCCGAGAGACCCAGTACTTC.

The chain is built from TRBV28 and TRBJ1-4; D may be TRBD1 (5 bases). Trimming shortened V by 2 bases and J by 5 bases, and 9 bases separated the two germline ends. Per the germline V gene, CDR1 is MDHEN and CDR2 is SYDVKM. CDR3 length: 14 residues. The CDR3 reads CASSLNAGNEKLFF. For the CDR3, the DNA is TGTGCCAGCAGTTTAAATGCAGGGAATGAAAAACTGTTTTTT.

The table lists this clonotype with many counts. The chain links TRBV6-1 to TRBJ1-4, with D unresolved. Germline values: CDR1 MNHNS, CDR2 SASEGT. The germline V and J ends were trimmed by 0 bases and 2 bases, with 10 bases remaining between them. This CDR3 region has 16 residues. CDR3 region: CASSEALGSTNEKLFF. In DNA form, the CDR3 reads TGTGCCAGCAGTGAAGCGCTGGGGTCTACTAATGAAAAACTGTTTTTT.

This clonotype was seen repeatedly, ten times or more. The rearrangement joins TRBV9 to TRBJ1-5; TRBD1 matches at 7 bases. This CDR3 has 16 residues. Germline CDR1 reads SGDLS; CDR2 reads YYNGEE. V gave up 1 base and J gave up 7 bases; unmatched junction bases: 11. CDR3 DNA sequence: TGTGCCAGCAGCGTACGGATAAGGGGGCGCGGACAGCCCCAGCATTTT. Encoded protein: CASSVRIRGRGQPQHF.

The chain recombines TRBV4-2 with TRBJ2-7; TRBD2 matches at 10 bases. The CDR3 has 16 residues. V dropped 0 bases and J dropped 3; count of bases not matched to a gene: 5. Per the germline V gene, CDR1 is LGHNA and CDR2 is YNFKEQ. Here the CDR3 reads CASSQEGAGGIYEQYF. The CDR3 DNA reads as TGTGCCAGCAGCCAAGAGGGAGCGGGGGGGATCTACGAGCAGTACTTC.

In this sample, this clonotype turned up once. V gene TRBV5-1 combines with J gene TRBJ2-4, with no clear D. The V end was cut by 0 bases, the J end by 0 bases, with 7 bases between. This CDR3 comprises 15 residues. Germline-derived CDR1 and CDR2 are SGHRS and YFSETQ. DNA for the CDR3: TGCGCCAGCAGCTTGGGCACTCTAGCCAAAAACATTCAGTACTTC. It yields the protein CASSLGTLAKNIQYF.

The table lists this clonotype with many counts. The chain employs TRBV11-2 and TRBJ1-2, with D tentatively TRBD1 (5 bases). CDR3 size: 13 residues. V was trimmed by 1 base and J by 8 bases, leaving 11 bases between them. CDR1 is SGHAT, CDR2 FQNNGV, per germline. The CDR3 coding sequence is TGTGCCAGCAGCTTAGCAGGCGCAGGGGGCTACACCTTC. This codes for CASSLAGAGGYTF.

The chain uses TRBV12-3 or TRBV12-4 and TRBJ2-1; 11 positions match TRBD2. The CDR3 contains 14 residues. The V gene end was trimmed by 6 bases and the J gene end by 6 bases; junction bases not matched to a gene: 4. The CDR3 DNA is TGTGCCAGCAGAACTAGCGGGGGACTCAATGAGCAGTTCTTC. Protein sequence: CASRTSGGLNEQFF.

The chain links TRBV2 to TRBJ2-2; 10 nucleotides agree with TRBD2. The CDR3 totals 17 residues. Looked up from germline, CDR1 is SNHLY and CDR2 is FYNNEI. V dropped 0 bases and J dropped 4; count of bases not matched to a gene: 5. CDR3 DNA sequence: TGTGCCAGCAGTGAAGCGCCCCTAGCGGGAGTCACCGGGGAGCTGTTTTTT. Translating it yields CASSEAPLAGVTGELFF. Using reference TRBV2 and TRBJ2-2 for the parts outside the CDR3, the full variable domain is EPEVTQTPSHQVTQMGQEVILRCVPISNHLYFYWYRQILGQKVEFLVSFYNNEISEKSEIFDDQFSVERPDGSNFTLKIRSTKLEDSAMYFCASSEAPLAGVTGELFFGEGSRLTVL.

Ten or more counts support this clonotype. The V and J genes are TRBV11-2 and TRBJ1-1; no reliable D call. The CDR3 totals 16 residues. Germline V CDR1 and CDR2: SGHAT, FQNNGV. Trimming took 5 bases from V and 6 from J, leaving 22 bases between them. CDR3 DNA sequence: TGTGCCAGCAGCCCGGACCGGGGTAAGGAGGGCGCTGAAGCTTTCTTT. Its protein is CASSPDRGKEGAEAFF.

At least ten counts were recorded for this clonotype. This chain uses TRBV6-1 with TRBJ1-1; D is possibly TRBD1 (6 bases). The germline V and J ends were trimmed by 5 bases and 5 bases, with 15 bases remaining between them. The germline gives CDR1 MNHNS, CDR2 SASEGT. The CDR3 runs to 14 residues. The CDR3 DNA is TGTGCCAGCAGTTTTTTAGGGGGGGAAACTGAAGCTTTCTTT. Translation gives CASSFLGGETEAFF.

This clonotype was recorded many times. The V call is TRBV12-3 or TRBV12-4, the J call TRBJ1-1, with D possibly being TRBD1 (5 bases). V lost 4 bases to trimming and J lost 11 bases, with 20 bases between them. The CDR3 contains 14 residues. The CDR3 sequence is CASSSPGGRGSAFF. CDR3 nucleotide sequence: TGTGCCAGCAGTTCCCCGGGGGGTCGGGGGTCTGCTTTCTTT.

This rearrangement joins TRBV5-1 to TRBJ2-5; D is perhaps TRBD1 (7 bases). The CDR3 is 16 residues long. The V end lost 4 bases, the J end lost 4 bases, and 20 bases lay between the germline ends. From germline, CDR1 is SGHRS and CDR2 YFSETQ. The CDR3: CASSPRTGQEGETQYF. DNA for the CDR3: TGCGCCAGCAGCCCGCGGACAGGCCAGGAGGGAGAGACCCAGTACTTC.

This clonotype was recorded at least ten times. V and J are TRBV9 and TRBJ2-7; 9 bases agree with TRBD1. The germline gives CDR1 SGDLS, CDR2 YYNGEE. This CDR3 region has 15 residues. Germline trimming cut 6 bases from V and 1 base from J; bases unmatched to any gene: 8. The CDR3 spells CASNPSGTGSYEQYF. CDR3 nucleotide sequence: TGTGCCAGCAACCCAAGTGGGACAGGGTCCTACGAGCAGTACTTC.

This clonotype was detected many times. The chain carries TRBV27 and TRBJ2-3, with D perhaps TRBD1 (5 bases). The CDR3 has 13 residues. Trimming stripped 0 bases from V and 6 bases from J, with 7 bases between. Germline-derived CDR1 and CDR2 are MNHEY and SMNVEV (reference sequence). The CDR3 here is CASSLSRVDTQYF. The CDR3 DNA sequence: TGTGCCAGCAGTTTATCCAGGGTGGATACGCAGTATTTT.

This clonotype was seen repeatedly, ten times or more. The chain has TRBV18 and TRBJ2-1, with a tentative D call TRBD2 (6 bases). V gave up 6 bases and J gave up 8 bases, with 8 bases separating them. The germline CDR1 and CDR2 sequences are KGHSH and LQKENI. The length of the CDR3 is 11 residues. The CDR3 protein is CASSGGDEQFF. DNA of the CDR3: TGTGCCAGCTCGGGGGGAGATGAGCAGTTCTTC.

This clonotype was seen just once. The chain combines TRBV12-3 or TRBV12-4 with TRBJ1-5, with no clear D. The ends were cut back, 3 bases at V and 5 bases at J, with 8 bases in the middle. The CDR3 runs to 13 residues. The CDR3, as DNA: TGTGCCAGCAGTTTGAGCAGGTATCAGCCCCAGCATTTT. Its translation: CASSLSRYQPQHF.

This clonotype was seen ten or more times. V is TRBV15 and J is TRBJ1-4; 7 bases match TRBD1. Germline V lookup: CDR1 LNHNV, CDR2 YYDKDF (reference sequence). The CDR3 is 16 amino acids. V trimming: 0 bases; J trimming: 2 bases; junction bases outside the gene matches: 3. CDR3 bases: TGTGCCACCAGCAGAGATAAGGGGGCTACTAATGAAAAACTGTTTTTT. It yields the protein CATSRDKGATNEKLFF.

This clonotype was picked up many times. The V call is TRBV7-8, the J call TRBJ1-1; D not certain. The CDR3 totals 13 residues. The germline CDR1 and CDR2 sequences are SGHVS and FQNEAQ. V was trimmed by 1 base and J by 11 bases, leaving 14 bases between them. The CDR3 here is CASSLVRTRGAFF. The CDR3 nucleotides are TGTGCCAGCAGCTTAGTTAGAACAAGAGGCGCTTTCTTT.